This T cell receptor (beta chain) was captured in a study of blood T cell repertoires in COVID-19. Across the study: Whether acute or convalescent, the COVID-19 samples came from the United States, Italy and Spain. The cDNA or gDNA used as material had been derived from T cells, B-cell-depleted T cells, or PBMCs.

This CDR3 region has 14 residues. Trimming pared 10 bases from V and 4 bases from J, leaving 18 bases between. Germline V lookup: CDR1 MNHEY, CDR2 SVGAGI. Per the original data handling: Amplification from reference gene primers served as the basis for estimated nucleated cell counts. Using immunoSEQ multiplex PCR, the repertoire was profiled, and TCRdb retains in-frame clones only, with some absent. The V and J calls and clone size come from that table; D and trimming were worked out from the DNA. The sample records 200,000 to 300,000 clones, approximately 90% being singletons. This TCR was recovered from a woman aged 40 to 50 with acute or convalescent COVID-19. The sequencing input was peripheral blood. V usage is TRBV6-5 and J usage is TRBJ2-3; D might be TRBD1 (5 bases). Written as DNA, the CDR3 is TGTGCCACTAAAGACAGTACGACGGCAGATACGCAGTATTTT. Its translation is CATKDSTTADTQYF.